This entry lists 5 T cell receptor beta chains sequenced from one sample in a study of T cell repertoires in cytomegalovirus infection. TCRdb redid the calling of the reads with MiXCR, one entry per CDR3 protein. Of 350,000 to 500,000 distinct CDR3 sequences listed, 30% to 40% were seen once; the top ten hold approximately 13%. Material: PBMCs. All receptors come from a human donor in good health (CMV status not recorded). Some clones in this sample may be carry-over from other donors' samples.

This clonotype has more than one count but fewer than ten. V gene TRBV19 combines with J gene TRBJ1-1; 7 bases fit TRBD1. Germline-derived CDR1 and CDR2 are LNHDA and SQIVND (reference sequence). The trim removed 7 bases at V and 5 bases at J, leaving 7 bases unmatched. CDR3 length equals 13 residues. This CDR3 is CASTEGARTEAFF. CDR3 coding DNA: TGTGCCAGTACGGAGGGGGCACGGACTGAAGCTTTCTTT. The variable domain in full, with the rest retrieved from reference TRBV19 and TRBJ1-1, is DGGITQSPKYLFRKEGQNVTLSCEQNLNHDAMYWYRQDPGQGLRLIYYSQIVNDFQKGDIAEGYSVSREKKESFPLTVTSAQKNPTAFYLCASTEGARTEAFFGQGTRLTVV.

The V call is TRBV25-1, the J call TRBJ2-1; D remains unclear. Trimming took 6 bases from V and 2 from J, leaving 14 bases between them. The germline V gene has CDR1 MGHDK and CDR2 SYGVNS. This CDR3 spans 15 amino acids. The CDR3 here is CASSGAGFAYNEQFF. In DNA, the CDR3 is TGTGCCAGCAGCGGAGCCGGTTTTGCCTACAATGAGCAGTTCTTC. The variable domain in full, with the rest retrieved from reference TRBV25-1 and TRBJ2-1, is EADIYQTPRYLVIGTGKKITLECSQTMGHDKMYWYQQDPGMELHLIHYSYGVNSTEKGDLSSESTVSRIRTEHFPLTLESARPSHTSQYLCASSGAGFAYNEQFFGPGTRLTVL.

The table lists this clonotype with many counts. The V and J genes are TRBV7-8 and TRBJ1-1; possibly TRBD1 for D (5 bases). The CDR3 runs to 16 residues. With 1 base removed from V and 3 bases from J, the gap between germline ends came to 15 bases. Germline assignment: CDR1 SGHVS and CDR2 FQNEAQ. Here the CDR3 reads CASSLDEILGDTEAFF. The CDR3 bases are TGTGCCAGCAGCTTAGATGAAATCTTGGGGGACACTGAAGCTTTCTTT.

The CDR3 reads CASSLDGIWSSGNTIYF. In nucleotides, the CDR3 is TGCGCCAGCAGCTTGGACGGGATTTGGAGCTCTGGAAACACCATATATTTT. This rearrangement joins TRBV5-1 to TRBJ1-3; D call uncertain. CDR3 length equals 17 residues. The germline V and J ends were trimmed by 0 bases and 0 bases, with 13 bases remaining between them. Germline lookup yields CDR1 SGHRS and CDR2 YFSETQ.

This clonotype was seen more than once but under ten times. V usage is TRBV4-1 and J usage is TRBJ1-4; TRBD1 is a possible D gene (5 bases). The length of the CDR3 is 17 residues. In germline, CDR1 is MGHRA, CDR2 YSYEKL. V gave up 4 bases and J gave up 2 bases, with 17 bases separating them. The DNA of the CDR3 is TGCGCCAGCAGCCCGAGGCAGGGTGTTGCGACTAATGAAAAACTGTTTTTT. This codes for CASSPRQGVATNEKLFF.